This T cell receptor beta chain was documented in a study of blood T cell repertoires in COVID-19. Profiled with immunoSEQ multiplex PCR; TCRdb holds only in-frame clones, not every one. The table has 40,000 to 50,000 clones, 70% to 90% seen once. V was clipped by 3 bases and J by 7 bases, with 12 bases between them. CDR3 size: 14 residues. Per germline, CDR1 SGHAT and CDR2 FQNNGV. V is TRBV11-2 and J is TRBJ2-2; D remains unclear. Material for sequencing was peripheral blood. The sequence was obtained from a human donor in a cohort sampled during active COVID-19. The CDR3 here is CASSFPLTVGELFF. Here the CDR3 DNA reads TGTGCCAGCAGCTTTCCCCTCACGGTCGGGGAGCTGTTTTTT.